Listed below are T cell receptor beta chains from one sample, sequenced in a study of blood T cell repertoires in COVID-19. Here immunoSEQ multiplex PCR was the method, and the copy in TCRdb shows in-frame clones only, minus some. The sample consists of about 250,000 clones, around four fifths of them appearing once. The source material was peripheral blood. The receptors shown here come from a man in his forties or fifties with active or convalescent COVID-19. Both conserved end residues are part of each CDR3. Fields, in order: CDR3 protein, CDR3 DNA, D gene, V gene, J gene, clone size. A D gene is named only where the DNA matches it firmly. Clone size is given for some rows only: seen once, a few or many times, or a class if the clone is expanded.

cdr3_aa: CASSAILGNTIYF
cdr3_nt: TGTGCCAGCAGTGCTATATTGGGAAACACCATATATTTT
d_call: -
v_call: TRBV28
j_call: TRBJ1-3
clone_size: -

cdr3_aa: CASSLQAGGLEQYF
cdr3_nt: TGTGCCAGCAGCTTACAAGCGGGGGGGCTTGAGCAGTACTTC
d_call: TRBD2
v_call: TRBV11-2
j_call: TRBJ2-7
clone_size: -

cdr3_aa: CASRGQGTGELFF
cdr3_nt: TGTGCCAGCAGGGGACAAGGAACTGGGGAGCTGTTTTTT
d_call: -
v_call: TRBV6-5
j_call: TRBJ2-2
clone_size: -

cdr3_aa: CAKQDRDYGYTF
cdr3_nt: TGTGCCAAACAGGACAGAGACTATGGCTACACCTTC
d_call: -
v_call: TRBV6-4
j_call: TRBJ1-2
clone_size: -

cdr3_aa: CASVRDTNNEQFF
cdr3_nt: TGTGCCAGCGTCCGGGACACCAACAATGAGCAGTTCTTC
d_call: -
v_call: TRBV28
j_call: TRBJ2-1
clone_size: once

cdr3_aa: CATRTSGNLDNEQFF
cdr3_nt: TGTGCCACCCGGACTAGCGGAAACCTCGACAATGAGCAGTTCTTC
d_call: TRBD2
v_call: TRBV15
j_call: TRBJ2-1
clone_size: -

cdr3_aa: CAGYRGDNEQFF
cdr3_nt: TGTGCCGGATACAGGGGGGACAATGAGCAGTTCTTC
d_call: TRBD1
v_call: TRBV30
j_call: TRBJ2-1
clone_size: -

cdr3_aa: CASRYGTAYGYTF
cdr3_nt: TGTGCCAGCAGGTATGGGACAGCCTATGGCTACACCTTC
d_call: TRBD1
v_call: TRBV6-5
j_call: TRBJ1-2
clone_size: -

cdr3_aa: CASSPRSGRDEQYF
cdr3_nt: TGTGCCAGCTCACCACGTAGCGGGAGGGACGAGCAGTACTTC
d_call: TRBD2
v_call: TRBV18
j_call: TRBJ2-7
clone_size: once

cdr3_aa: CASSPGVTGELFF
cdr3_nt: TGTGCCAGCAGCCCAGGGGTCACCGGGGAGCTGTTTTTT
d_call: -
v_call: TRBV3-1/TRBV3-2
j_call: TRBJ2-2
clone_size: once

cdr3_aa: CASRIAGGDSGANVLTF
cdr3_nt: TGTGCCAGCAGGATAGCGGGGGGAGACTCTGGGGCCAACGTCCTGACTTTC
d_call: TRBD2
v_call: TRBV5-6
j_call: TRBJ2-6
clone_size: -

cdr3_aa: CAWSGGTVLPLHF
cdr3_nt: TGTGCCTGGAGTGGGGGGACTGTACTTCCCCTCCACTTT
d_call: -
v_call: TRBV30
j_call: TRBJ1-6
clone_size: -

cdr3_aa: CASSRVTFRDRNTGELFF
cdr3_nt: TGTGCCAGTAGTAGGGTTACTTTCCGGGACAGGAACACCGGGGAGCTGTTTTTT
d_call: TRBD1
v_call: TRBV19
j_call: TRBJ2-2
clone_size: once

cdr3_aa: CATGETGGDQPQHF
cdr3_nt: TGTGCCACGGGAGAAACAGGGGGCGATCAGCCCCAGCATTTT
d_call: TRBD1
v_call: TRBV24-1
j_call: TRBJ1-5
clone_size: -

cdr3_aa: CASSVSRVNYGYTF
cdr3_nt: TGTGCCAGCAGCGTCAGCAGGGTCAACTATGGCTACACCTTC
d_call: -
v_call: TRBV9
j_call: TRBJ1-2
clone_size: -

cdr3_aa: CASSVSAYQETQYF
cdr3_nt: TGTGCCAGCAGCGTCAGCGCGTACCAAGAGACCCAGTACTTC
d_call: -
v_call: TRBV9
j_call: TRBJ2-5
clone_size: -

cdr3_aa: CASSLVTADGGYTF
cdr3_nt: TGTGCCAGCAGCTTAGTTACGGCGGATGGAGGCTACACCTTC
d_call: -
v_call: TRBV7-2
j_call: TRBJ1-2
clone_size: -

cdr3_aa: CASSLDQAGGYEQYF
cdr3_nt: TGTGCCAGCAGCTTAGATCAGGCAGGGGGTTACGAGCAGTACTTC
d_call: TRBD1
v_call: TRBV7-9
j_call: TRBJ2-7
clone_size: few

cdr3_aa: CASSENWTGREPQHF
cdr3_nt: TGTGCCAGCAGTGAGAACTGGACAGGGAGGGAGCCCCAGCATTTT
d_call: TRBD1
v_call: TRBV6-1
j_call: TRBJ1-5
clone_size: -

cdr3_aa: CASSARSGQWTGELFF
cdr3_nt: TGTGCCAGCAGCGCCCGTTCAGGGCAGTGGACCGGGGAGCTGTTTTTT
d_call: -
v_call: TRBV5-4
j_call: TRBJ2-2
clone_size: once

cdr3_aa: CASTLTGNGYTF
cdr3_nt: TGTGCCAGCACGTTGACAGGGAACGGCTACACCTTC
d_call: TRBD1
v_call: TRBV9
j_call: TRBJ1-2
clone_size: -

cdr3_aa: CASSNLNTQYF
cdr3_nt: TGTGCCAGCAGCAACCTAAATACGCAGTATTTT
d_call: -
v_call: TRBV6-5
j_call: TRBJ2-3
clone_size: -

cdr3_aa: CASSQDLTGYQTQYF
cdr3_nt: TGTGCCAGCAGCCAAGATCTGACAGGGTACCAGACCCAGTACTTC
d_call: TRBD1
v_call: TRBV3-1/TRBV3-2
j_call: TRBJ2-5
clone_size: -

cdr3_aa: CASSMSGPASGNEQFF
cdr3_nt: TGTGCCAGTAGTATGAGCGGTCCGGCTAGCGGAAATGAGCAGTTCTTC
d_call: TRBD2
v_call: TRBV19
j_call: TRBJ2-1
clone_size: -

cdr3_aa: CASSLSGARETQYF
cdr3_nt: TGCGCCAGCAGTTTGAGCGGAGCCCGGGAGACCCAGTACTTC
d_call: -
v_call: TRBV5-1
j_call: TRBJ2-5
clone_size: -

cdr3_aa: CASSVKRNTEAFF
cdr3_nt: TGTGCCAGCAGTGTTAAGAGGAACACTGAAGCTTTCTTT
d_call: -
v_call: TRBV2
j_call: TRBJ1-1
clone_size: -

cdr3_aa: CSVVGAAGNTIYF
cdr3_nt: TGCAGCGTTGTGGGGGCGGCTGGAAACACCATATATTTT
d_call: -
v_call: TRBV29-1
j_call: TRBJ1-3
clone_size: -

cdr3_aa: CASSIGTGVAQYF
cdr3_nt: TGTGCCAGTAGTATAGGGACAGGGGTTGCGCAGTATTTT
d_call: TRBD1
v_call: TRBV19
j_call: TRBJ2-3
clone_size: -

cdr3_aa: CASSSRTSGRAYNEQFF
cdr3_nt: TGTGCCAGCAGCTCTCGGACTAGCGGGAGGGCATACAATGAGCAGTTCTTC
d_call: TRBD2
v_call: TRBV11-3
j_call: TRBJ2-1
clone_size: -

cdr3_aa: CASRASSNTGELFF
cdr3_nt: TGTGCCAGCAGAGCTAGTTCGAACACCGGGGAGCTGTTTTTT
d_call: -
v_call: TRBV7-2
j_call: TRBJ2-2
clone_size: -

cdr3_aa: CASSLAQGFTYGYTF
cdr3_nt: TGTGCCAGCAGCTTAGCGCAGGGGTTCACCTATGGCTACACCTTC
d_call: -
v_call: TRBV7-9
j_call: TRBJ1-2
clone_size: -

cdr3_aa: CASGLREEQPQHF
cdr3_nt: TGTGCCAGCGGTCTAAGGGAGGAGCAGCCCCAGCATTTT
d_call: -
v_call: TRBV6-5
j_call: TRBJ1-5
clone_size: -

cdr3_aa: CASSLASWYSREVRNEQFF
cdr3_nt: TGTGCCAGCAGCTTAGCGTCCTGGTATTCCAGGGAGGTCCGGAATGAGCAGTTCTTC
d_call: -
v_call: TRBV7-9
j_call: TRBJ2-1
clone_size: -

cdr3_aa: CASSSSQQHYGYTF
cdr3_nt: TGTGCCAGCAGTTCTAGCCAGCAGCACTATGGCTACACCTTC
d_call: -
v_call: TRBV11-2
j_call: TRBJ1-2
clone_size: -

cdr3_aa: CASSQGQRNQPQHF
cdr3_nt: TGTGCCAGCAGCCAAGGACAGAGAAATCAGCCCCAGCATTTT
d_call: -
v_call: TRBV3-1/TRBV3-2
j_call: TRBJ1-5
clone_size: -

cdr3_aa: CSASSGGYNEQFF
cdr3_nt: TGCAGTGCTAGTAGCGGGGGATACAATGAGCAGTTCTTC
d_call: TRBD2
v_call: TRBV20-1
j_call: TRBJ2-1
clone_size: -

cdr3_aa: CSTEWEHGYTF
cdr3_nt: TGCAGTACCGAGTGGGAGCATGGCTACACCTTC
d_call: -
v_call: TRBV20-1
j_call: TRBJ1-2
clone_size: -

cdr3_aa: CASSSIQGAQETQYF
cdr3_nt: TGTGCCAGCAGCTCCATACAGGGGGCTCAAGAGACCCAGTACTTC
d_call: TRBD1
v_call: TRBV11-3
j_call: TRBJ2-5
clone_size: -

cdr3_aa: CASSPGQANYGYTF
cdr3_nt: TGTGCCAGCTCACCGGGACAAGCTAACTATGGCTACACCTTC
d_call: -
v_call: TRBV18
j_call: TRBJ1-2
clone_size: -

cdr3_aa: CSASFEGQGFGTQYF
cdr3_nt: TGCAGTGCTAGTTTCGAAGGACAGGGGTTCGGTACGCAGTATTTT
d_call: TRBD1
v_call: TRBV20-1
j_call: TRBJ2-3
clone_size: -

cdr3_aa: CASSLATSTDTQYF
cdr3_nt: TGCGCCAGCAGCTTGGCTACTAGCACAGATACGCAGTATTTT
d_call: -
v_call: TRBV5-1
j_call: TRBJ2-3
clone_size: once

cdr3_aa: CASSFAGGSTDTQYF
cdr3_nt: TGTGCCAGCAGTTTTGCGGGAGGGAGCACAGATACGCAGTATTTT
d_call: TRBD2
v_call: TRBV27
j_call: TRBJ2-3
clone_size: -

cdr3_aa: CASSQDSPITGSETQYF
cdr3_nt: TGTGCCAGCAGCCAAGATAGCCCTATCACAGGTTCGGAGACCCAGTACTTC
d_call: -
v_call: TRBV3-1/TRBV3-2
j_call: TRBJ2-5
clone_size: -

cdr3_aa: CATSRGGNAAAYSNQPQHF
cdr3_nt: TGTGCCACCAGCAGGGGAGGGAACGCGGCCGCCTATAGCAATCAGCCCCAGCATTTT
d_call: -
v_call: TRBV15
j_call: TRBJ1-5
clone_size: -

cdr3_aa: CASRSSISSYNSPLHF
cdr3_nt: TGTGCCAGCCGGAGTTCCATTAGCTCCTATAATTCACCCCTCCACTTT
d_call: -
v_call: TRBV18
j_call: TRBJ1-6
clone_size: few

cdr3_aa: CASSERQGASFTDTQYF
cdr3_nt: TGTGCCAGCAGTGAACGACAGGGGGCGAGTTTCACAGATACGCAGTATTTT
d_call: TRBD1
v_call: TRBV27
j_call: TRBJ2-3
clone_size: -

cdr3_aa: CASSRGGNTEAFF
cdr3_nt: TGTGCCAGCAGCCGAGGGGGGAACACTGAAGCTTTCTTT
d_call: -
v_call: TRBV9
j_call: TRBJ1-1
clone_size: -

cdr3_aa: CASSPAGTGGTNGYTF
cdr3_nt: TGTGCCAGCTCACCCGCTGGGACAGGGGGCACCAATGGCTACACCTTC
d_call: TRBD1
v_call: TRBV18
j_call: TRBJ1-2
clone_size: -

cdr3_aa: CASSLETANYGYTF
cdr3_nt: TGTGCCAGCAGCTTGGAGACAGCTAACTATGGCTACACCTTC
d_call: -
v_call: TRBV5-4
j_call: TRBJ1-2
clone_size: -

cdr3_aa: CASRPGLYGYTF
cdr3_nt: TGTGCCAGCAGGCCGGGTCTCTATGGCTACACCTTC
d_call: -
v_call: TRBV2
j_call: TRBJ1-2
clone_size: -